In its sample, the clone carrying this T cell receptor (beta chain) was seen a few times. Its target is unknown. The V end was cut by 5 bases, the J end by 2 bases, with 14 bases between. This CDR3 contains 15 residues. Per germline, CDR1 SEHNR and CDR2 FQNEAQ (reference sequence). TCRdb processed the 5' RACE reads anew with MiXCR; each CDR3 protein has one entry. Of about 99,000 distinct CDR3 sequences listed, over 15% are singletons. This sample is drawn from a study of early T cells in non-severe SARS-CoV-2 infection. General study points: VDJdb matching favored anti-spike CD8 responses, missing private and CD4 specificities.

The chain employs TRBV7-9 and TRBJ2-3; D is possibly TRBD2 (6 bases). The sample taken for sequencing was whole blood. The clonotype originates from an adult who was a healthcare worker with PCR-confirmed SARS-CoV-2 infection or an uninfected control (not recorded which). Written as DNA, the CDR3 is TGTGCCAGCAGCCCTTGGAGGGTAGTCACAGATACGCAGTATTTT. Encoded protein: CASSPWRVVTDTQYF.